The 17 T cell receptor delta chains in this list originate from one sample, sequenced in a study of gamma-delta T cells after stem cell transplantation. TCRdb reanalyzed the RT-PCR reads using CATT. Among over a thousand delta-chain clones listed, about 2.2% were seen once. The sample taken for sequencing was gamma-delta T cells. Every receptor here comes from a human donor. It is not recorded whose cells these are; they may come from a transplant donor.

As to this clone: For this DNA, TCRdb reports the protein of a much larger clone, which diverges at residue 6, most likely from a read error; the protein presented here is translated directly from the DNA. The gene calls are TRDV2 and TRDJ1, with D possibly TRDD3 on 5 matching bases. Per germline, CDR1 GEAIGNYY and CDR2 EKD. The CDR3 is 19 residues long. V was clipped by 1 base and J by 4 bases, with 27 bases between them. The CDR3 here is CACDTIEKIQRGSDDKLIF. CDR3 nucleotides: TGTGCCTGTGACACTATTGAGAAAATTCAGCGGGGGTCGGACGATAAACTCATCTTT.

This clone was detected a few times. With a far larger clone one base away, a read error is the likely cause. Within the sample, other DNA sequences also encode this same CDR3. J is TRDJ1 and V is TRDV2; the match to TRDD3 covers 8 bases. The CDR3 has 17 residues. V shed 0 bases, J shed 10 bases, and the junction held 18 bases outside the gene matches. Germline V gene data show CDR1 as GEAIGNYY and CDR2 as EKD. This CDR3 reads CACDTVGGGSPAGLLIF. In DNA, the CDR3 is TGTGCCTGTGACACCGTCGGTGGGGGATCGCCCGCTGGGTTACTCATCTTT.

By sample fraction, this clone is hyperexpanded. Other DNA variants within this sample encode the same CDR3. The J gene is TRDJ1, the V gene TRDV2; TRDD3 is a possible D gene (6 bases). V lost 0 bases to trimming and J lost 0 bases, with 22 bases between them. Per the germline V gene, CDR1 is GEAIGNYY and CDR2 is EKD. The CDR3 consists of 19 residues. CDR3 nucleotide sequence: TGTGCCTGTGACACCGTAAGGTGGGCTGGGGTGACGTACACCGATAAACTCATCTTT. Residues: CACDTVRWAGVTYTDKLIF.

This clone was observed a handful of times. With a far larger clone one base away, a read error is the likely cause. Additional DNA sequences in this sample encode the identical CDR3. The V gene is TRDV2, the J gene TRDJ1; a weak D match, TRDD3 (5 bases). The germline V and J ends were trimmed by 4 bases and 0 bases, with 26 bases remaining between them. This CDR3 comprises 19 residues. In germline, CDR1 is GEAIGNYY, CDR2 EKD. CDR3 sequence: CACDPITGGFPPYTDKLIF. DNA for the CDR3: TGTGCCTGTGATCCCATCACTGGAGGTTTTCCGCCCTACACCGATAAACTCATCTTT.

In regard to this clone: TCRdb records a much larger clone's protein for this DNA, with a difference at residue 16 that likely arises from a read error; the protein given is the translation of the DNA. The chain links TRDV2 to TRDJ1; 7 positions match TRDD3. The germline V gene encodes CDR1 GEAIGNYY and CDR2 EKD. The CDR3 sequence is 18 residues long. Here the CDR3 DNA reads TGTGCCTGTGACACCGTCAATTCTGGGGGGCTAACCACCGATAAACCCATCTTT. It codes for CACDTVNSGGLTTDKPIF.

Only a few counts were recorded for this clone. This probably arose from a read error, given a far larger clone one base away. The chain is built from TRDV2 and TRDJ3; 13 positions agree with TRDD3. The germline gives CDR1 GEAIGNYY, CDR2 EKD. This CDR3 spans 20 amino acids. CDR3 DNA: TGTGCCCGTGACACGGCTACTGGGGGATACGAGTCCTGGGACACCCGACAGATGTTTTTC. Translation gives CARDTATGGYESWDTRQMFF.

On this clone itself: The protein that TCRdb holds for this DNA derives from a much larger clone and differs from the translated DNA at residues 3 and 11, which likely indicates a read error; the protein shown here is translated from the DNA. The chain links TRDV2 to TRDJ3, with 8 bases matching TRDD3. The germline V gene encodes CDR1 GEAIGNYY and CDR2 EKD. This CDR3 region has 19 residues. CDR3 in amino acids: CAYDTPGGPSPWDTRQMFF. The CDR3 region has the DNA TGTGCCTATGACACCCCTGGGGGACCGAGCCCCTGGGACACCCGACAGATGTTTTTC.

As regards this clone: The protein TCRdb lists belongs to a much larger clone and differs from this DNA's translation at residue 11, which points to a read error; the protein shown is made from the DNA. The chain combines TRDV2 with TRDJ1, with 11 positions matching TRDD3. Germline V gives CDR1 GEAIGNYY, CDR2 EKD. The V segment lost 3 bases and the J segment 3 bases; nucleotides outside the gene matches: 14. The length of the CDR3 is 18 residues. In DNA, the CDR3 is TGTGCCTGTGACGAGATAATACTGGGGGATAAGGTAGCCGATAAACTCATCTTT. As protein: CACDEIILGDKVADKLIF.

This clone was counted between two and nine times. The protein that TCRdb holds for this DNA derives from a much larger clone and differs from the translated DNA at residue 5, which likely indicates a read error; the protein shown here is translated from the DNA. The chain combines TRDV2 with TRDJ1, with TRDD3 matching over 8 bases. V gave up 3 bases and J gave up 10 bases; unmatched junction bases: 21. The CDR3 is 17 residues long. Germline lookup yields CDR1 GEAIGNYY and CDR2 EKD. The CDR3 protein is CACDPVGGGSPAGLLIF. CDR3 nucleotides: TGTGCCTGTGACCCCGTCGGTGGGGGATCGCCCGCGGGGTTACTCATCTTT.

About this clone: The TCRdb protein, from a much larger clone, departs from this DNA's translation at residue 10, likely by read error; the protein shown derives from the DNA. DNA of the CDR3: TGTGCCTGTGACAGAGTGGCTGGGGAAGGCTCCTGGGACACCCGACAGATGTTTTTC. Its protein is CACDRVAGEGSWDTRQMFF. J is TRDJ3 and V is TRDV2; D perhaps matches TRDD3 (6 bases). CDR1 and CDR2 from the germline V gene are GEAIGNYY and EKD. V lost 2 bases to trimming and J lost 0 bases, with 16 bases between them. The CDR3 sequence is 19 residues long.

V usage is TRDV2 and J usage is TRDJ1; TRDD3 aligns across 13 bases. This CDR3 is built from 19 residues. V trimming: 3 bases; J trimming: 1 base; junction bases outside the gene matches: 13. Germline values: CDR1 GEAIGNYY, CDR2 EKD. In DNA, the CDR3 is TGTGCCTGTGACTCTCTACTGGGGGATACGCAGGAGGTCACCGATAAACTCATCTTT. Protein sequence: CACDSLLGDTQEVTDKLIF.

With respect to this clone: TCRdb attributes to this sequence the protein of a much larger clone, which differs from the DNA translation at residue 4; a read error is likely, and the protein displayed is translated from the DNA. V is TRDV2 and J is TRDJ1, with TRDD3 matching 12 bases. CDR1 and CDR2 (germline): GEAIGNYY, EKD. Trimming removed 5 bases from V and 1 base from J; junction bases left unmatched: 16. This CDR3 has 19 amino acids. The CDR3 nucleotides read TGTGCCTGTGCCTCTCTACTGGGGGATACCAGGGGGTCCACCGATAAACTCATCTTT. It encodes CACASLLGDTRGSTDKLIF.

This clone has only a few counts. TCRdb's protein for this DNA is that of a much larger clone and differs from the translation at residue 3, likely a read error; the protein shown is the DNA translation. The CDR3 sequence: CARDEINLLGDKGRQPLIF. CDR3 DNA: TGTGCCCGTGACGAAATCAATCTACTGGGGGATAAAGGCAGACAACCCCTGATCTTT. The rearrangement joins TRDV2 to TRDJ4; 11 nucleotides line up with TRDD3. CDR3 length equals 19 residues. Germline V gene sequence: CDR1 GEAIGNYY, CDR2 EKD.

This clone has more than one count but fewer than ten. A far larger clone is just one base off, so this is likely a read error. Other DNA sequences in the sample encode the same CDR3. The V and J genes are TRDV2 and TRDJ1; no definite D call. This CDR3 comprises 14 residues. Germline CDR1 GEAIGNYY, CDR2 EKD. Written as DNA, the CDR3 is TGTGCTTGTGACCCACTTCAGTTGTCGGATAAACTCATCTTT. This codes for CACDPLQLSDKLIF.

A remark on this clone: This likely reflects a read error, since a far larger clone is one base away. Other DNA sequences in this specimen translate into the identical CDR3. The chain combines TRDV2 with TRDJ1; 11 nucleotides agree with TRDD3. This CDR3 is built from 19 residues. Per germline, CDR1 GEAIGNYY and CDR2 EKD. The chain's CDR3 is CACDTVGLGDITYTDKLIF. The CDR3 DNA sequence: TGTGCCTGTGACACCGTCGGACTGGGGGATATCACGTACACCGATAAACTTATCTTT.

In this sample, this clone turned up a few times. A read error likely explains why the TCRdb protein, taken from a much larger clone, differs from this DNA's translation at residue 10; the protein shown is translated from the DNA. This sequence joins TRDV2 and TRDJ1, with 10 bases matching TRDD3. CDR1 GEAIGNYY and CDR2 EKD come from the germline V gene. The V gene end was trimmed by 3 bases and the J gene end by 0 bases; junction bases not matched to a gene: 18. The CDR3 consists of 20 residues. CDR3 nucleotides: TGTGCCTGTGACCCACTGGGGGATTCGAGTGGACAGGATAACACCGATAAACTCATCTTT. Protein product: CACDPLGDSSGQDNTDKLIF.

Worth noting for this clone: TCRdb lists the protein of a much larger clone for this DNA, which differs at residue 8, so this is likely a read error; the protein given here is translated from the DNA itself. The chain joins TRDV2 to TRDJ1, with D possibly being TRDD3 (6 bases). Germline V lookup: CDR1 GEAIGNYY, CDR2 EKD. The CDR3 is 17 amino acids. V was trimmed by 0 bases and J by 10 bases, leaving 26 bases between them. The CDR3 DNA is TGTGCCTGTGACACCGTCGGTAGGGGATCGCCCGCGGGGTTACTCATCTTT. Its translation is CACDTVGRGSPAGLLIF.